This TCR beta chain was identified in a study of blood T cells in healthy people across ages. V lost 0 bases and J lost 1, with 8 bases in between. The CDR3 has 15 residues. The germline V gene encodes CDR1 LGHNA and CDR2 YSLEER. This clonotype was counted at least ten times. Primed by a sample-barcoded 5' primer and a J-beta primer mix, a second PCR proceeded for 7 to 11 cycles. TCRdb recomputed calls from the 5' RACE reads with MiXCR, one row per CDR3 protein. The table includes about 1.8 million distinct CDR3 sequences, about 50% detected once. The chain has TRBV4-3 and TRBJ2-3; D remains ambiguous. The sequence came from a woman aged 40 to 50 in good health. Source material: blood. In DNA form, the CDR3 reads TGCGCCAGCAGCCAAGATGGAGCGCGCACAGATACGCAGTATTTT. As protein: CASSQDGARTDTQYF.